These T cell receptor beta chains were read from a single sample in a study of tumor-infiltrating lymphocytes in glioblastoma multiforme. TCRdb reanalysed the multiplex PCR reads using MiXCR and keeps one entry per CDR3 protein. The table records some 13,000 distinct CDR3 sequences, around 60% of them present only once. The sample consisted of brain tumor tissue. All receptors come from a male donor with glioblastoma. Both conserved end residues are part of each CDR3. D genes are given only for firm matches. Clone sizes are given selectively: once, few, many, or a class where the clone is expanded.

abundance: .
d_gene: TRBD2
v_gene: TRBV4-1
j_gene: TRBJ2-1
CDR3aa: CASGQEASGRAIQDNEQFF
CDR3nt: TGCGCCAGCGGCCAAGAGGCTAGCGGGAGGGCCATTCAGGATAATGAGCAGTTCTTC

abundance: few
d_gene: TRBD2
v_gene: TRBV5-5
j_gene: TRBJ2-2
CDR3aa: CASSFGGGNTGELFF
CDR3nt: TGTGCCAGCAGCTTCGGCGGGGGGAACACCGGGGAGCTGTTTTTT

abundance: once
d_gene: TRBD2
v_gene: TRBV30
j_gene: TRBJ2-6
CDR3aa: CAWRRLAGAFSGANVLTF
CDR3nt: TGTGCCTGGAGGAGGCTAGCGGGAGCCTTCTCTGGGGCCAACGTCCTGACTTTC

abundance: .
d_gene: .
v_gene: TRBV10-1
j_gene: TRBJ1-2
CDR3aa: CASTPKGFHYGYTF
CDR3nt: TGCGCCAGCACCCCGAAAGGGTTTCACTATGGCTACACCTTC

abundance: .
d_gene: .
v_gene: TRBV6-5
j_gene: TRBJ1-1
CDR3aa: CASIRGRGTEAFF
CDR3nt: TGTGCCAGCATTCGAGGAAGGGGGACTGAAGCTTTCTTT

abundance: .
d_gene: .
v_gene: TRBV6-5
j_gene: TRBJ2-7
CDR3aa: CVSSYSSGSSYEQYF
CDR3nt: TGTGTCAGCAGTTACTCGTCTGGATCCTCCTACGAGCAGTACTTC

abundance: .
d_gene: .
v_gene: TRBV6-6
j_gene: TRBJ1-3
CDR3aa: CASSYLQGFSGNTIYF
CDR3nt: TGTGCCAGCAGTTACCTACAGGGTTTCTCTGGAAACACCATATATTTT

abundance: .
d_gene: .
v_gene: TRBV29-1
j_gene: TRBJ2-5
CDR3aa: CSVEDGGQTRYF
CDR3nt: TGCAGCGTCGAAGATGGAGGCCAGACCCGGTACTTC

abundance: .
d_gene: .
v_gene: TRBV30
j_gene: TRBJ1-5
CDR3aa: CAWSVGAQVADAQHF
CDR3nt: TGTGCCTGGAGTGTAGGGGCCCAGGTGGCAGATGCGCAGCATTTT

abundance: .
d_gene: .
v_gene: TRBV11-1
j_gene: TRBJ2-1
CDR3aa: CASSLEVTRQFF
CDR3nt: TGTGCCAGCAGCTTAGAGGTGACTAGACAGTTCTTC

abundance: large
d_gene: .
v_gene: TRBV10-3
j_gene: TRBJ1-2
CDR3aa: CAISAAAGNGYTF
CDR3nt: TGTGCCATCAGTGCCGCAGCTGGAAATGGCTACACCTTC

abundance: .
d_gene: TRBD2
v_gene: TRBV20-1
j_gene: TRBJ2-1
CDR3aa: CSAATGGLAGVPYNEQFF
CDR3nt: TGCAGTGCAGCCACAGGGGGACTAGCGGGAGTCCCCTACAATGAGCAGTTCTTC

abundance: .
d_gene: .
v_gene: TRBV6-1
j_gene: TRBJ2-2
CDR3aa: CASRMGEITEELFF
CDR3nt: TGTGCCAGCAGGATGGGGGAGATCACCGAGGAACTGTTTTTT

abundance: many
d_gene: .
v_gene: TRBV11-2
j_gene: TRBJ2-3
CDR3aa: CASSLTARSTDTQYF
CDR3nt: TGTGCCAGCAGCTTAACGGCCAGGAGCACAGATACGCAGTATTTT

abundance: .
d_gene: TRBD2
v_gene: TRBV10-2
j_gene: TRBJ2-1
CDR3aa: CAGSSGSSYNEQFF
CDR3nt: TGCGCCGGCTCTAGCGGGAGTTCCTACAATGAGCAGTTCTTC

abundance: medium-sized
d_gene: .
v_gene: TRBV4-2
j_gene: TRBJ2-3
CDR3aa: CASSQGRGDTQYF
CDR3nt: TGTGCCAGCAGCCAAGGGAGGGGAGATACGCAGTATTTT

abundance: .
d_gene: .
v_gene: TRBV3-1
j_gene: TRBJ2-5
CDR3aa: CASSPPARETPYF
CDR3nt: TGTGCCAGCAGCCCCCCAGCCCGGGAGACCCCGTACTTC

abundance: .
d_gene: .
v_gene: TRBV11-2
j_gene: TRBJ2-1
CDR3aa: CASSLACSFYNGQFF
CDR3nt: TGTGCCAGCAGCTTAGCGTGTAGCTTCTACAATGGGCAGTTCTTC

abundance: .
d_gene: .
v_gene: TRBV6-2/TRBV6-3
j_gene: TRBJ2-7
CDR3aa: CANSHACEQYF
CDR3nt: TGTGCCAACAGCCACGCCTGCGAGCAGTACTTC

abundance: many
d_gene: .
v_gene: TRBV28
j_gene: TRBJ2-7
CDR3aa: CASRRGSASYEQYF
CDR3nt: TGTGCCAGCAGACGGGGTTCTGCCTCCTACGAGCAGTACTTC

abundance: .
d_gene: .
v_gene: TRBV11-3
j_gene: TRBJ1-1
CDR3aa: CASSSYTEAFF
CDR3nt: TGTGCCAGCAGTTCATACACTGAAGCTTTCTTT

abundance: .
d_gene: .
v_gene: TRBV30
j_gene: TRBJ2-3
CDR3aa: CAPRGFGTDTQYF
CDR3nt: TGTGCCCCTCGGGGTTTCGGCACAGATACGCAGTATTTT